These 8 T cell receptor beta chains were sequenced from one sample in a study of cytomegalovirus exposure and HLA in healthy donors. Assay: immunoSEQ multiplex PCR; the TCRdb copy retains only in-frame clones and omits some. The sample has about 260,000 clones, around 91% seen once. The specimen sequenced was PBMCs. The receptor set was obtained from a woman in her 30s in good health and CMV-seronegative.

The chain combines TRBV5-4 with TRBJ2-7, with 9 bases that match TRBD2. Germline loops: CDR1 SGHNT, CDR2 YYREEE (reference sequence). The V and J ends lost 5 bases and 3 bases, in that order; junction bases with no gene match: 12. CDR3 length: 16 residues. The CDR3 spells CASRLWGSGRGYEQYF. CDR3 coding DNA: TGTGCCAGCAGGTTGTGGGGTAGCGGGAGAGGCTACGAGCAGTACTTC.

The chain is built from TRBV30 and TRBJ2-1; 8 bases map to TRBD2. The V gene end was trimmed by 0 bases and the J gene end by 7 bases; junction bases not matched to a gene: 11. The CDR3 runs to 16 residues. From germline, CDR1 is GTSNPN and CDR2 SVGIG (reference sequence). The CDR3 loop is CAWSVRREGRGNEQFF. The CDR3, as DNA: TGTGCCTGGAGTGTACGACGGGAGGGCCGTGGGAATGAGCAGTTCTTC.

The chain is built from TRBV15 and TRBJ2-1, with D tentatively TRBD2 (6 bases). CDR1 and CDR2 (germline): LNHNV, YYDKDF (reference sequence). This CDR3 region has 18 residues. V was shortened by 5 bases and J by 4 bases, with 24 bases between the two germline ends. DNA of the CDR3: TGTGCCACCAGCTACACTAGTTTAGGCTCCGGACTATACAATGAGCAGTTCTTC. Amino acids: CATSYTSLGSGLYNEQFF.

The chain carries TRBV28 and TRBJ2-5, with 8 bases aligning to TRBD1. The CDR3 runs to 17 residues. Germline lookup yields CDR1 MDHEN and CDR2 SYDVKM. V lost 5 bases and J lost 7; bases outside the gene matches: 18. The CDR3 DNA follows: TGTGCCAGCAGTCCTCTCCCCCAGGACAGGGTTCGTGGGACCCAGTACTTC. As protein: CASSPLPQDRVRGTQYF.

The chain carries TRBV5-8 and TRBJ2-7; no clear D gene. V lost 4 bases to trimming and J lost 0 bases, with 8 bases between them. Per the germline V gene, CDR1 is SGHTS and CDR2 is YDEGEE. The CDR3 runs to 13 residues. CDR3 DNA sequence: TGTGCCAGCAGCCGACATCTCTCCTACGAGCAGTACTTC. Translation gives CASSRHLSYEQYF.

With regard to this clone: The sample has other DNA sequences that encode this CDR3 too. V is TRBV27 and J is TRBJ2-1; D is possibly TRBD1 (5 bases). The germline gives CDR1 MNHEY, CDR2 SMNVEV (reference sequence). The CDR3 consists of 14 residues. Trimming removed 3 bases at V and 4 bases at J, with 10 bases between. The CDR3 bases are TGTGCCAGCAGTTTGGCAGGGTTTTACAATGAGCAGTTCTTC. The encoded protein is CASSLAGFYNEQFF.

The rearrangement joins TRBV9 to TRBJ2-1; 9 bases fit TRBD2. J lost 0 bases, V lost 3 bases, and 1 base had no gene match. The CDR3 covers 15 residues. Germline V lookup: CDR1 SGDLS, CDR2 YYNGEE. CDR3 in amino acids: CASSGSGSSYNEQFF. CDR3 sequence (DNA): TGTGCCAGCAGCGGTAGCGGGAGCTCCTACAATGAGCAGTTCTTC.

The CDR3 loop reads CASTPQPGLAGEQFF. The CDR3 DNA reads as TGTGCCAGCACCCCACAGCCGGGACTAGCGGGAGAGCAGTTCTTC. The J gene is TRBJ2-1, the V gene TRBV6-6, with 13 bases fitting TRBD2. CDR3 length: 15 residues. V trimming: 7 bases; J trimming: 10 bases; junction bases outside the gene matches: 10. The germline gives CDR1 MNHNY, CDR2 SVGAGI (reference sequence).